These 12 T cell receptor beta chains were sequenced from one sample in a study of T cell responses to AZD1222 COVID-19 vaccine. Profiling relied on immunoSEQ multiplex PCR, and the TCRdb table lists in-frame clones only, not all of them. The sample shows fewer than 180,000 clones, 75% to 95% of them seen only once. This material consisted of peripheral blood, taken 28 days after the second AZD1222 dose. These receptors originate from an adult who received the AZD1222 COVID-19 vaccine.

The chain has TRBV6-6 and TRBJ2-1; D uncertain. V shed 5 bases and J shed 0 bases, with 17 bases lying between them. The CDR3 consists of 17 residues. The germline V gene encodes CDR1 MNHNY and CDR2 SVGAGI (reference sequence). DNA for the CDR3: TGTGCCAGCAGTCATTCCCGACTGCGCATCTCCTACAATGAGCAGTTCTTC. Encoded protein: CASSHSRLRISYNEQFF.

On this clone: At the DNA level, this CDR3 is encoded by other sequences in the same sample as well. The chain couples TRBV20-1 to TRBJ2-7; 8 nucleotides match TRBD2. The germline V gene encodes CDR1 DFQATT and CDR2 SNEGSKA (reference sequence). After removal of 6 bases from V and 4 bases from J, the junction contained 2 bases not matched to a gene. The CDR3 runs to 11 residues. In DNA, the CDR3 is TGCAGTGCACGGGGGGGGTACGAGCAGTACTTC. It specifies CSARGGYEQYF.

The chain carries TRBV19 and TRBJ2-2; D gene unclear. CDR1 LNHDA and CDR2 SQIVND come from the germline V gene (reference sequence). V was pared by 6 bases and J by 1 base, with 9 bases between. This CDR3 has 14 residues. The chain's CDR3 is CASRITLNTGELFF. CDR3 bases: TGTGCCAGTAGAATAACTCTGAACACCGGGGAGCTGTTTTTT.

The chain couples TRBV12-3 or TRBV12-4 to TRBJ2-7; D call uncertain. The CDR3 runs to 11 residues. The V end lost 7 bases, the J end lost 4 bases, and 8 bases lay between the germline ends. The CDR3 here is CASTSSYEQYF. As DNA, the CDR3 is TGTGCCAGCACCAGTAGTTACGAGCAGTACTTC.

The chain combines TRBV5-4 with TRBJ2-5; D unclear. Looked up from germline, CDR1 is SGHNT and CDR2 is YYREEE (reference sequence). V was cut by 2 bases and J by 1 base, with 15 bases left in between. The CDR3 consists of 16 residues. CDR3 amino acids: CASSFGHPDRQETQYF. CDR3 coding DNA: TGTGCCAGCAGCTTTGGTCACCCAGACCGCCAAGAGACCCAGTACTTC.

This sequence joins TRBV18 and TRBJ1-5; perhaps TRBD1 as D (6 bases). The V and J ends lost 5 bases and 0 bases respectively, with 14 bases between them. The CDR3 is 16 amino acids. CDR1 KGHSH and CDR2 LQKENI come from the germline V gene. CDR3 protein: CASSAQDRYSNQPQHF. The CDR3 DNA is TGTGCCAGCTCAGCCCAAGACAGGTATAGCAATCAGCCCCAGCATTTT.

The chain employs TRBV18 and TRBJ1-5, with a tentative D call TRBD1 (6 bases). V was pared by 3 bases and J by 3 bases, with 9 bases between. The germline CDR1 and CDR2 sequences are KGHSH and LQKENI. The CDR3 covers 14 residues. The CDR3 spells CASSPNRDNQPQHF. CDR3 nucleotide sequence: TGTGCCAGCTCACCGAACAGGGACAATCAGCCCCAGCATTTT.

The V call is TRBV6-5, the J call TRBJ1-1; D might be TRBD1 (5 bases). This CDR3 comprises 14 residues. Germline lookup yields CDR1 MNHEY and CDR2 SVGAGI. V dropped 5 bases and J dropped 4 bases, with 14 bases sitting between them. The CDR3 sequence: CASSHRLDTTEAFF. For the CDR3, the DNA is TGTGCCAGCAGTCACCGCTTGGACACCACTGAAGCTTTCTTT.

The rearrangement uses TRBV19 and TRBJ1-5, with D hard to call. Germline V gene lookup returns CDR1 LNHDA and CDR2 SQIVND (reference sequence). The V gene lost 3 bases and the J gene lost 4 bases, with 13 bases spanning the gap. This CDR3 has 15 amino acids. The CDR3 DNA is TGTGCCAGTAGTATGTTATTCATCAGTAATCAGCCCCAGCATTTT. Its translation is CASSMLFISNQPQHF.

The rearrangement uses TRBV9 and TRBJ1-1; 8 nucleotides match TRBD1. CDR1 is SGDLS, CDR2 YYNGEE, per germline. J gave up 5 bases and V 4 bases, and 10 bases lay outside the gene matches. This CDR3 comprises 15 residues. The CDR3 nucleotides read TGTGCCAGCAGCCCACGACAGGGGTCACGGACTGAAGCTTTCTTT. Translating it yields CASSPRQGSRTEAFF.

This chain connects TRBV15 to TRBJ1-1, with no clear D. Trimming removed 3 bases at V and 1 base at J, with 12 bases between. Germline CDR1 reads LNHNV; CDR2 reads YYDKDF (reference sequence). The CDR3 sequence is 15 residues long. CDR3 nucleotides: TGTGCCACCAGCAGGGGGAGTGCCGGGAACACTGAAGCTTTCTTT. Translating it yields CATSRGSAGNTEAFF.

A few counts support this clone. The V and J genes are TRBV30 and TRBJ1-4; D unclear. The length of the CDR3 is 13 residues. V lost 0 bases and J 8 bases, leaving 10 bases between the germline ends. The germline V gene has CDR1 GTSNPN and CDR2 SVGIG (reference sequence). This chain's CDR3 is CAWSVVQSEKLFF. CDR3 sequence (DNA): TGTGCCTGGAGTGTAGTCCAGTCGGAAAAACTGTTTTTT.